This is a list of T cell receptor beta chains from one sample in a study of cytomegalovirus exposure and HLA in healthy donors. TCRdb's table, derived via immunoSEQ multiplex PCR, lists solely in-frame clones and lacks some. The data contain over 150,000 clones, roughly 75% of them singletons. Sequencing input: PBMCs. Receptors were obtained from a man under 40 in good health and CMV-seropositive. The CDR3 runs from the conserved cysteine through the conserved F or W. A D gene is named only where the DNA matches it firmly. Not every row has a clone size; where given, it reads once, few, many or a size class.

d_call	v_call	j_call	clone_size	cdr3_nt	cdr3_aa
NA	TRBV19	TRBJ2-2	NA	TGTGCCAGTAGACCAAAACCCCCCGGGACAAGGAACACCGGGGAGCTGTTTTTT	CASRPKPPGTRNTGELFF
NA	TRBV30	TRBJ1-5	few	TGTGCCTGGAGTGTAAGGGGGAGCAATCAGCCCCAGCATTTT	CAWSVRGSNQPQHF
NA	TRBV6-1	TRBJ1-6	NA	TGTGCCAGCAGTGAAAGTAGTCATAATTCACCCCTCCACTTT	CASSESSHNSPLHF
NA	TRBV4-2	TRBJ2-1	NA	TGTGCCAGCAGCCCCGGGTCTAGCGCCGTCAATGAGCAGTTCTTC	CASSPGSSAVNEQFF
TRBD2	TRBV6-5	TRBJ2-1	few	TGTGCCAGCAGTCTAGCGGGAGGGCTCGGCAATGAGCAGTTCTTC	CASSLAGGLGNEQFF
TRBD2	TRBV5-4	TRBJ2-1	NA	TGTGCCAGCAGCTGGGGGGGAAACAATGAGCAGTTCTTC	CASSWGGNNEQFF
TRBD1	TRBV15	TRBJ1-5	NA	TGTGCCACCAGCAGAGTGACAGGGGTTCAGCCCCAGCATTTT	CATSRVTGVQPQHF
TRBD1	TRBV7-9	TRBJ2-2	NA	TGTGCCAGCAGCCCGGGGACAGGGGGCACCGGGGAGCTGTTTTTT	CASSPGTGGTGELFF
NA	TRBV5-6	TRBJ2-7	NA	TGTGCCAGCAGCTTGGGGGGACTTTACGAGCAGTACTTC	CASSLGGLYEQYF
TRBD2	TRBV7-2	TRBJ2-2	NA	TGTGCCAGCAGCCCACTAGCGGGGGGGATGGCCGGGGAGCTGTTTTTT	CASSPLAGGMAGELFF
NA	TRBV5-1	TRBJ1-2	NA	TGCGCCAGCCGGCCGGCGGCGGGGGATGGCTACACCTTC	CASRPAAGDGYTF
NA	TRBV28	TRBJ2-2	few	TGTGCCAGCACCCTGGGGGGGGCGGTCACCGGGGAGCTGTTTTTT	CASTLGGAVTGELFF
TRBD1	TRBV5-1	TRBJ2-7	NA	TGCGCCAGCAGCTTGGTAGCCGGGACAGGGAGAATGGAGCAGTACTTC	CASSLVAGTGRMEQYF
NA	TRBV6-6	TRBJ2-7	NA	TGTGCCAGCATGAGCGGAACCTACGAGCAGTACTTC	CASMSGTYEQYF
NA	TRBV29-1	TRBJ1-1	NA	TGCAGCGTTTCTGGGAGGGTTTTCACTGAAGCTTTCTTT	CSVSGRVFTEAFF
TRBD2	TRBV18	TRBJ2-3	NA	TGTGCCAGCTCACCACTGACTAGCGGAAAAAGCACAGATACGCAGTATTTT	CASSPLTSGKSTDTQYF
TRBD2	TRBV10-3	TRBJ2-7	NA	TGTGCCATCAGTGGATCCGGGACTAGCGGGAGGGTCTTCCCCTACGAGCAGTACTTC	CAISGSGTSGRVFPYEQYF
NA	TRBV12-1	TRBJ2-5	NA	TGTGCCAGCAGCCCTTATCCCCCAAAAGAAGCGTTGGAAGAGACCCAGTACTTC	CASSPYPPKEALEETQYF
TRBD1	TRBV27	TRBJ2-5	NA	TGTGCCAGCAGCCACACGGACAGGAAGGGGGAGACCCAGTACTTC	CASSHTDRKGETQYF
NA	TRBV5-1	TRBJ2-3	NA	TGCGCCAGCAGCTTGGGGGCAGGTCCTAGCACAGATACGCAGTATTTT	CASSLGAGPSTDTQYF
NA	TRBV10-3	TRBJ2-7	NA	TGTGCCATCAGTGAGTCGGCAGGGACCTACGAGCAGTACTTC	CAISESAGTYEQYF
NA	TRBV11-2	TRBJ2-7	few	TGTGCCAGCAGTTCTACCGGGACATTATCCTACGAGCAGTACTTC	CASSSTGTLSYEQYF